A selection of T cell receptor beta chains follows, all from one sample in a study of OX40 agonist ivuxolimab in advanced cancers. Sequencing used immunoSEQ multiplex PCR; TCRdb keeps in-frame clones, though not all of them. The sample lists fewer than 75,000 clones, around 87% seen once, with 4% in the top ten. The sequencing here drew on CD4+ or CD8+ T cells sorted from blood, taken in a trial of the OX40 agonist ivuxolimab. These receptor sequences come from an adult with an advanced solid tumor such as melanoma, head and neck, liver or kidney cancer. The CDR3 runs from the conserved cysteine through the conserved F or W. Each record gives: clone size, V gene, D gene, J gene, CDR3 protein, CDR3 DNA. D genes are given only for firm matches. Clone sizes are given selectively: once, few, many, or a class where the clone is expanded.

abundance: NA; v_gene: TRBV5-4; d_gene: TRBD2; j_gene: TRBJ2-7; CDR3aa: CASSSRLAGKYEQYF; CDR3nt: TGTGCCAGCAGCTCCAGACTAGCGGGGAAATACGAGCAGTACTTC
abundance: NA; v_gene: TRBV7-2; d_gene: NA; j_gene: TRBJ1-1; CDR3aa: CASSLARVNTEAFF; CDR3nt: TGTGCCAGCAGCTTAGCGAGGGTGAACACTGAAGCTTTCTTT
abundance: NA; v_gene: TRBV11-3; d_gene: TRBD1; j_gene: TRBJ1-1; CDR3aa: CASSLGQGTENTEAFF; CDR3nt: TGTGCCAGCAGCTTAGGACAGGGGACCGAGAACACTGAAGCTTTCTTT
abundance: NA; v_gene: TRBV28; d_gene: NA; j_gene: TRBJ2-4; CDR3aa: CASRQGNENIQYF; CDR3nt: TGTGCCAGCAGACAGGGTAACGAGAACATTCAGTACTTC
abundance: NA; v_gene: TRBV28; d_gene: TRBD1; j_gene: TRBJ1-2; CDR3aa: CASSRGQGGGYTF; CDR3nt: TGTGCCAGCAGTCGGGGACAGGGTGGTGGCTACACCTTC
abundance: few; v_gene: TRBV18; d_gene: TRBD1; j_gene: TRBJ1-2; CDR3aa: CASSPSTGTAYGYTF; CDR3nt: TGTGCCAGCTCACCTTCCACCGGGACAGCCTATGGCTACACCTTC
abundance: NA; v_gene: TRBV19; d_gene: NA; j_gene: TRBJ2-7; CDR3aa: CASEDSQSYEQYF; CDR3nt: TGTGCCAGTGAGGATTCACAGTCCTACGAGCAGTACTTC
abundance: NA; v_gene: TRBV30; d_gene: NA; j_gene: TRBJ1-4; CDR3aa: CASGDRWSEKLFF; CDR3nt: TGTGCCTCTGGAGACAGATGGTCTGAAAAACTGTTTTTT
abundance: once; v_gene: TRBV7-2; d_gene: NA; j_gene: TRBJ1-1; CDR3aa: CASSLTVGTEAFF; CDR3nt: TGTGCCAGCAGCTTAACGGTGGGAACTGAAGCTTTCTTT
abundance: NA; v_gene: TRBV28; d_gene: NA; j_gene: TRBJ2-3; CDR3aa: CASSWTTTDTQYF; CDR3nt: TGTGCCAGCAGTTGGACTACCACAGATACGCAGTATTTT
abundance: NA; v_gene: TRBV2; d_gene: NA; j_gene: TRBJ2-3; CDR3aa: CASSDQGTNTDTQYF; CDR3nt: TGTGCCAGCAGTGATCAGGGTACCAACACAGATACGCAGTATTTT
abundance: once; v_gene: TRBV27; d_gene: NA; j_gene: TRBJ1-2; CDR3aa: CASSFGGVDYGYTF; CDR3nt: TGTGCCAGCAGTTTTGGCGGGGTGGACTATGGCTACACCTTC
abundance: NA; v_gene: TRBV18; d_gene: TRBD1; j_gene: TRBJ1-4; CDR3aa: CASSLKPGQGNEKLFF; CDR3nt: TGTGCCAGCTCACTTAAGCCGGGACAGGGTAATGAAAAACTGTTTTTT
abundance: NA; v_gene: TRBV7-9; d_gene: TRBD1; j_gene: TRBJ2-7; CDR3aa: CASSFYVGDRGYEQYF; CDR3nt: TGTGCCAGCAGCTTTTACGTAGGGGACAGGGGCTACGAGCAGTACTTC
abundance: NA; v_gene: TRBV30; d_gene: TRBD1; j_gene: TRBJ1-6; CDR3aa: CAWSAGTGSNSPLHF; CDR3nt: TGTGCCTGGAGTGCCGGGACAGGGAGTAATTCACCCCTCCACTTT
abundance: NA; v_gene: TRBV5-4; d_gene: TRBD2; j_gene: TRBJ2-6; CDR3aa: CASSLSSGGPPSGANVLTF; CDR3nt: TGTGCCAGCAGTCTGTCTAGCGGGGGGCCTCCCTCTGGGGCCAACGTCCTGACTTTC
abundance: NA; v_gene: TRBV12-5; d_gene: TRBD1; j_gene: TRBJ1-5; CDR3aa: CASGPTGGMDQPQHF; CDR3nt: TGTGCTAGTGGTCCGACAGGGGGGATGGATCAGCCCCAGCATTTT
abundance: once; v_gene: TRBV30; d_gene: NA; j_gene: TRBJ2-7; CDR3aa: CAWSQYRGSEQYF; CDR3nt: TGTGCCTGGAGTCAATATCGGGGGTCCGAGCAGTACTTC
abundance: NA; v_gene: TRBV28; d_gene: NA; j_gene: TRBJ1-1; CDR3aa: CASSPAGRSRLSTEAFF; CDR3nt: TGTGCCAGCAGCCCGGCGGGCAGGAGCCGTTTGAGCACTGAAGCTTTCTTT
abundance: NA; v_gene: TRBV19; d_gene: NA; j_gene: TRBJ1-5; CDR3aa: CASSDSGGKPQHF; CDR3nt: TGTGCCAGTAGTGATTCTGGTGGGAAGCCCCAGCATTTT
abundance: NA; v_gene: TRBV7-2; d_gene: NA; j_gene: TRBJ2-3; CDR3aa: CASSTDPGRTDTQYF; CDR3nt: TGTGCCAGCAGCACAGACCCCGGACGAACAGATACGCAGTATTTT
abundance: NA; v_gene: TRBV27; d_gene: NA; j_gene: TRBJ2-7; CDR3aa: CASSLRGTDQTTPYEQYF; CDR3nt: TGTGCCAGCAGTTTAAGGGGGACGGACCAGACGACCCCCTACGAGCAGTACTTC